This T cell receptor beta chain was sequenced in a study of T cells in Graves' hyperthyroidism and ophthalmopathy. Study-level points and caveats: Blood samples included most of the expanded thyroid clonotypes exceeding 0.001. Prediction of ophthalmopathy progression came a median roughly 6.6 months pre-onset.

Extraction of PBMCs used 8.5 to 10 ml of fresh peripheral blood. RNA transcripts served as the template for amplifying TCR beta CDR3 regions. The HTBI primer set served for first-round RT-PCR of the TCR CDR3. TCRdb reprocessed the multiplex PCR reads with MiXCR, giving one entry per CDR3 protein. The table has under 350,000 distinct CDR3 sequences, 18% seen once. CDR3 length equals 16 residues. V shed 6 bases and J shed 1 base, with 16 bases lying between them. The sample holds many counts of this clonotype. What it binds is unknown. Specimen: blood. This receptor was identified in a woman aged 50 to 60 with Graves' hyperthyroidism. V and J are TRBV12-3 or TRBV12-4 and TRBJ2-1, with D possibly matching TRBD2 (6 bases). Written as DNA, the CDR3 is TGTGCCAGCAGCAAACGGGGGTTCGGGTCCTACAATGAGCAGTTCTTC. Translation gives CASSKRGFGSYNEQFF.